This T cell receptor (beta chain) was profiled in a study of blood T cell repertoires in COVID-19. About the research overall: Samples representing acute and convalescent COVID-19 were sourced from the United States, Italy and Spain.

Deletions cut 2 bases from V and 4 bases from J, with 10 bases between. The CDR3 runs 14 residues. Germline values: CDR1 SGDLS, CDR2 YYNGEE. TCRdb's copy holds only in-frame clones and misses some; the assay was immunoSEQ multiplex PCR. The table has approximately 250,000 clones, around 84% seen once; the top ten hold about 1.5%. The J gene is TRBJ1-3, the V gene TRBV9, with D hard to call. The source of this sequence is a woman in her forties who had recovered from COVID-19. The sample comprised peripheral blood. DNA for the CDR3: TGTGCCAGCAGCGTCCGAACAGCCGGAAACACCATATATTTT. It codes for CASSVRTAGNTIYF.